A single sample is the source of the 31 T cell receptor beta chains below, sequenced in a study of cytomegalovirus exposure and HLA in healthy donors. The PCR ran on 60 Vbeta and 13 Jbeta primers. Produced via immunoSEQ multiplex PCR; TCRdb's table is partial and in-frame only. The repertoire holds around 76,000 clones, with just under 80% as singletons. The sample taken for sequencing was PBMCs. These receptors were obtained from a woman aged 40 to 55 in good health and CMV-seropositive.

The chain links TRBV30 to TRBJ1-5; a possible D gene is TRBD1 (6 bases). Germline V gives CDR1 GTSNPN, CDR2 SVGIG (reference sequence). Trimming removed 0 bases at V and 7 bases at J, with 13 bases between. The CDR3 is 14 amino acids. The CDR3 reads CAWSVLAGDQPQHF. Here the CDR3 DNA reads TGTGCCTGGAGTGTCCTGGCAGGGGACCAGCCCCAGCATTTT. The full variable domain, completed using reference TRBV30 and TRBJ1-5, is SQTIHQWPATLVQPVGSPLSLECTVEGTSNPNLYWYRQAAGRGLQLLFYSVGIGQISSEVPQNLSASRPQDRQFILSSKKLLLSDSGFYLCAWSVLAGDQPQHFGDGTRLSIL.

The chain combines TRBV27 with TRBJ2-2; TRBD1 is a possible D gene (6 bases). Trimming removed 6 bases from V and 4 bases from J, with 15 bases in between. The CDR3 is made up of 15 amino acids. Germline V lookup: CDR1 MNHEY, CDR2 SMNVEV (reference sequence). In nucleotides, the CDR3 is TGTGCCAGCAGGGTTACAGGGTTTGGCACCGGGGAGCTGTTTTTT. This translates into CASRVTGFGTGELFF.

The gene calls are TRBV7-6 and TRBJ2-5, with 11 bases lining up with TRBD2. J lost 8 bases, V lost 4 bases, and 12 bases had no gene match. CDR1 SGHVS and CDR2 FNYEAQ come from the germline V gene. The CDR3 runs to 16 residues. This CDR3 is CASSYRLAGGGVTQYF. CDR3 DNA: TGTGCCAGCAGCTACCGCCTAGCGGGGGGAGGAGTAACCCAGTACTTC.

In its sample, this clone was seen a few times. The chain recombines TRBV4-2 with TRBJ2-7; 8 bases align to TRBD2. Trimming cost V 0 bases and J 2 bases; bases outside gene matches: 12. This CDR3 is built from 18 residues. The germline gives CDR1 LGHNA, CDR2 YNFKEQ. The CDR3 DNA follows: TGTGCCAGCAGCCAAGAGACTAGCGAGCGGAGGTTCCCCTACGAGCAGTACTTC. It is translated as CASSQETSERRFPYEQYF.

The chain has TRBV7-2 and TRBJ1-1; no clear D. The germline V gene has CDR1 SGHTA and CDR2 FQGNSA. The length of the CDR3 is 14 residues. Trimming shortened V by 1 base and J by 1 base, and 7 bases separated the two germline ends. CDR3 region: CASSLVPGNTEAFF. For the CDR3, the DNA is TGTGCCAGCAGCTTAGTCCCCGGGAACACTGAAGCTTTCTTT.

There are a few counts of this clone. This chain connects TRBV7-3 to TRBJ2-1, with 8 nucleotides matching TRBD1. CDR3 length equals 15 residues. Germline CDR1 and CDR2: SGHTA and FQGTGA. The J segment lost 3 bases and the V segment lost 0 bases, leaving 1 base of the junction unmatched. CDR3 sequence reads: CASSLTTGVYNEQFF. For the CDR3, the DNA is TGTGCCAGCAGCTTAACGACAGGGGTCTACAATGAGCAGTTCTTC.

This clone was seen only once. This chain joins TRBV27 and TRBJ1-2, with 10 bases fitting TRBD1. The ends lost 5 bases at V and 4 bases at J; junction bases unmatched: 4. Germline CDR1 is MNHEY and CDR2 is SMNVEV (reference sequence). The CDR3 extends over 14 amino acids. The CDR3 DNA is TGTGCCAGCAGTGCGACAGGGGGCGCCTATGGCTACACCTTC. It is translated as CASSATGGAYGYTF.

The chain links TRBV6-6 to TRBJ2-6; D is unclear. Germline V gene lookup returns CDR1 MNHNY and CDR2 SVGAGI (reference sequence). This CDR3 region has 16 residues. V was shortened by 6 bases and J by 0 bases, with 12 bases between the two germline ends. In DNA form, the CDR3 reads TGTGCCAGCAGGGCCGGGTCCCGCTCTGGGGCCAACGTCCTGACTTTC. Translating gives CASRAGSRSGANVLTF.

The chain carries TRBV6-5 and TRBJ2-5; no reliable D call. V was shortened by 0 bases and J by 9 bases, with 5 bases between the two germline ends. The CDR3 loop spans 11 amino acids. From germline, CDR1 is MNHEY and CDR2 SVGAGI. The CDR3 reads CASSYSSSQYF. In DNA form, the CDR3 reads TGTGCCAGCAGTTACTCGAGCTCCCAGTACTTC.

The chain recombines TRBV5-4 with TRBJ2-3, with no clear D. V was pared by 1 base and J by 0 bases, with 9 bases between. Germline values: CDR1 SGHNT, CDR2 YYREEE (reference sequence). The CDR3 spans 15 residues. The DNA of the CDR3 is TGTGCCAGCAGCTTGAAGCTTGCTAGCACAGATACGCAGTATTTT. This sequence encodes CASSLKLASTDTQYF.

The V and J genes are TRBV18 and TRBJ2-5; 9 bases are shared with TRBD1. The last part of the DNA fits TRBJ2-7 better; the J call may be wrong. Germline V gene data show CDR1 as KGHSH and CDR2 as LQKENI. The CDR3 extends over 14 amino acids. In nucleotides, the CDR3 is TGTGCCAGCTCACCAATGGGACAGGGCTACGAGCAGTACTTC. This sequence encodes CASSPMGQGYEQYF.

This clone has only one observation. The rearrangement links TRBV4-3 to TRBJ1-6, with a weak D call TRBD1 (5 bases). The V gene's germline CDR1 is LGHNA and CDR2 YSLEER. The CDR3 contains 15 residues. Trimming shortened V by 0 bases and J by 9 bases, and 12 bases separated the two germline ends. The CDR3 bases are TGCGCCAGCAGCCAAGATACGGGGGTCGGTTCACCCCTCCACTTT. Protein: CASSQDTGVGSPLHF.

In DNA form, the CDR3 reads TGTGCCAGCAGCCAAGGGGGACAGCTAGGTGAGCAGTTCTTC. It specifies CASSQGGQLGEQFF. The rearrangement links TRBV14 to TRBJ2-1; 7 bases line up with TRBD1. CDR1 and CDR2 (germline): SGHDN, FVKESK. The CDR3 sequence is 14 residues long. With 1 base clipped from V and 9 bases from J, the junction kept 6 bases outside the gene matches.

The chain combines TRBV9 with TRBJ1-5; D remains unclear. CDR3 length: 13 amino acids. Germline V lookup: CDR1 SGDLS, CDR2 YYNGEE. V lost 1 base and J lost 0, with 2 bases in between. CDR3 bases: TGTGCCAGCAGCGTACATAGCAATCAGCCCCAGCATTTT. This translates into CASSVHSNQPQHF.

This clone was observed once. The chain uses TRBV5-6 and TRBJ2-5; TRBD1 is a possible D gene (6 bases). V was clipped by 2 bases and J by 7 bases, with 12 bases between them. The CDR3 has 13 amino acids. Germline V gene data show CDR1 as SGHDT and CDR2 as YYEEEE. CDR3: CASSFSGVGTQYF. In DNA, the CDR3 is TGTGCCAGCAGCTTCTCAGGGGTAGGGACCCAGTACTTC.

This chain uses TRBV19 with TRBJ1-2; a possible D gene is TRBD1 (5 bases). Germline V gives CDR1 LNHDA, CDR2 SQIVND (reference sequence). The length of the CDR3 is 14 residues. V was trimmed by 5 bases and J by 2 bases, leaving 12 bases between them. CDR3 amino acids: CASSLRQRNYGYTF. Written as DNA, the CDR3 is TGTGCCAGTAGTTTGCGACAGCGCAACTATGGCTACACCTTC.

The J gene is TRBJ2-5, the V gene TRBV5-1; D unclear. Trimming shortened V by 0 bases and J by 5 bases, and 17 bases separated the two germline ends. This CDR3 contains 16 residues. Germline-derived CDR1 and CDR2 are SGHRS and YFSETQ. CDR3 sequence: CASSLVLAPSSETQYF. As DNA, the CDR3 is TGCGCCAGCAGCTTGGTTTTAGCTCCCTCGTCTGAGACCCAGTACTTC.

The chain recombines TRBV7-9 with TRBJ1-5, with D unclear. V lost 5 bases, J lost 0 bases, and 5 bases lay in between. The CDR3 extends over 13 amino acids. Per the germline V gene, CDR1 is SEHNR and CDR2 is FQNEAQ (reference sequence). The CDR3 DNA sequence: TGTGCCAGCAGCCCGTCTAGCAATCAGCCCCAGCATTTT. Its protein product is CASSPSSNQPQHF.

The CDR3 sequence is CSVRSATGSKNIQYF. In DNA form, the CDR3 reads TGCAGCGTTAGGTCCGCGACCGGGTCCAAAAACATTCAGTACTTC. This chain uses TRBV29-1 with TRBJ2-4, with D hard to call. Per the germline V gene, CDR1 is SQVTM and CDR2 is ANQGSEA. There are 15 residues in the CDR3. V lost 5 bases, J lost 2 bases, and 16 bases lay in between. Using reference TRBV29-1 and TRBJ2-4 for the parts outside the CDR3, the full variable domain is SAVISQKPSRDICQRGTSLTIQCQVDSQVTMMFWYRQQPGQSLTLIATANQGSEATYESGFVIDKFPISRPNLTFSTLTVSNMSPEDSSIYLCSVRSATGSKNIQYFGAGTRLSVL.

The chain uses TRBV5-1 and TRBJ2-1; weak D call: TRBD2 (6 bases). Germline V lookup: CDR1 SGHRS, CDR2 YFSETQ. This CDR3 has 14 amino acids. Trimming removed 4 bases at V and 8 bases at J, with 16 bases between. This CDR3 reads CASSLVPGVDEQFF. In DNA form, the CDR3 reads TGCGCCAGCAGCCTGGTCCCGGGGGTCGATGAGCAGTTCTTC.

V gene TRBV5-4 combines with J gene TRBJ2-7; a weak D match, TRBD1 (6 bases). CDR1 and CDR2 (germline): SGHNT, YYREEE (reference sequence). The CDR3 spans 13 residues. With 0 bases removed from V and 7 bases from J, the gap between germline ends came to 11 bases. DNA of the CDR3: TGTGCCAGCAGCTTGGCCCCCAGGGGTGAGCAGTACTTC. The encoded protein is CASSLAPRGEQYF. Together with reference TRBV5-4 and TRBJ2-7, the CDR3 gives the full variable domain: ETGVTQSPTHLIKTRGQQVTLRCSSQSGHNTVSWYQQALGQGPQFIFQYYREEENGRGNFPPRFSGLQFPNYSSELNVNALELDDSALYLCASSLAPRGEQYFGPGTRLTVT.

The chain is built from TRBV18 and TRBJ2-1; 12 bases align to TRBD2. The germline V gene encodes CDR1 KGHSH and CDR2 LQKENI. This CDR3 is built from 16 residues. V dropped 6 bases and J dropped 6; count of bases not matched to a gene: 9. The CDR3 DNA sequence: TGTGCCAGCTCCGAGACGGCTAGCGGGGGGGCCAATGAGCAGTTCTTC. Translating gives CASSETASGGANEQFF.

The genes are TRBV15 and TRBJ2-7; maybe TRBD2 (6 bases). The CDR3 is made up of 14 amino acids. From germline, CDR1 is LNHNV and CDR2 YYDKDF (reference sequence). V dropped 0 bases and J dropped 3 bases, with 9 bases sitting between them. CDR3 residues: CATSRDLGGYEQYF. CDR3 bases: TGTGCCACCAGCAGAGATTTGGGGGGCTACGAGCAGTACTTC.

This rearrangement joins TRBV6-5 to TRBJ2-1; D is ambiguous. From germline, CDR1 is MNHEY and CDR2 SVGAGI. V lost 5 bases and J lost 0, with 8 bases in between. The CDR3 totals 14 residues. CDR3 sequence: CASSPSGSYNEQFF. CDR3 coding DNA: TGTGCCAGCAGTCCGTCCGGCTCCTACAATGAGCAGTTCTTC.

This clone was seen once. V is TRBV9 and J is TRBJ2-3, with 8 bases lining up with TRBD1. Germline V gene lookup returns CDR1 SGDLS and CDR2 YYNGEE. The V segment lost 3 bases and the J segment 1 base; nucleotides outside the gene matches: 7. The length of the CDR3 is 16 residues. In DNA form, the CDR3 reads TGTGCCAGCAGCGAGTGGACAGGGACAGGCACAGATACGCAGTATTTT. Amino acid sequence: CASSEWTGTGTDTQYF.

This chain links TRBV6-1 with TRBJ1-5; 7 bases are a match to TRBD1. The CDR3 consists of 14 residues. The trim removed 2 bases at V and 2 bases at J, leaving 0 bases unmatched. Germline V gene data show CDR1 as MNHNS and CDR2 as SASEGT. The DNA of the CDR3 is TGTGCCAGCAGTGAAACAGGGGGCAATCAGCCCCAGCATTTT. This gives the protein CASSETGGNQPQHF.

CDR3 sequence (DNA): TGTGCCAGTCTCCGGGGAGGGGCCCGCACAGATACGCAGTATTTT. Residues: CASLRGGARTDTQYF. The chain couples TRBV5-4 to TRBJ2-3, with 7 nucleotides matching TRBD2. The CDR3 runs 15 residues. Losses at the gene ends were 8 bases for V and 1 base for J; bases not matched to a gene: 10. The germline V gene has CDR1 SGHNT and CDR2 YYREEE (reference sequence).

This clone was recorded only once. V is TRBV15 and J is TRBJ1-6; the D gene is possibly TRBD1 (6 bases). Trimming stripped 0 bases from V and 6 bases from J, with 9 bases between. The length of the CDR3 is 15 residues. Germline CDR1 and CDR2: LNHNV and YYDKDF (reference sequence). CDR3 in DNA: TGTGCCACCAGCAGAGATCGGACAGTTAATTCACCCCTCCACTTT. Its translation: CATSRDRTVNSPLHF.

This clone turned up a few times. This chain links TRBV18 with TRBJ2-1; 13 positions match TRBD2. The germline gives CDR1 KGHSH, CDR2 LQKENI. V gave up 6 bases and J gave up 6 bases; unmatched junction bases: 8. This CDR3 has 16 amino acids. As DNA, the CDR3 is TGTGCCAGCTCGCGACTAGCGGGGGGAGTGGGCAATGAGCAGTTCTTC. It encodes CASSRLAGGVGNEQFF.

The chain employs TRBV28 and TRBJ2-2, with 7 bases identical to TRBD1. The CDR3 consists of 17 residues. J gave up 2 bases and V 6 bases, and 12 bases lay outside the gene matches. Per the germline V gene, CDR1 is MDHEN and CDR2 is SYDVKM. CDR3 sequence (DNA): TGTGCCAGCAGAGAGAGCTCCGACAGGGCTAACACCGGGGAGCTGTTTTTT. Translation: CASRESSDRANTGELFF.

The chain carries TRBV20-1 and TRBJ2-7; TRBD1 matches at 7 bases. This CDR3 is built from 10 residues. Per the germline V gene, CDR1 is DFQATT and CDR2 is SNEGSKA (reference sequence). CDR3 bases: TGCAGGACAGGGATCTACGAGCAGTACTTC. Translation gives CRTGIYEQYF.